This T cell receptor beta chain originates from a study of Ad26.COV2.S vaccination and SARS-CoV-2 variants. As regards this clone: Its target is unknown.

Clones were read by immunoSEQ multiplex PCR, and TCRdb kept only the in-frame ones, dropping some. This table holds about 480,000 clones, around nine tenths found once. Treatment indicated: approximately 18 received Ad26.COV2.S at low or high dose, single or two shots; several received placebo; per-sample allocation not given. Sample collection was performed on day 63 after the first vaccine or placebo injection. Germline lookup yields CDR1 SGDLS and CDR2 YYNGEE. CDR3 size: 17 residues. V lost 3 bases and J lost 1; bases outside the gene matches: 8. The study's findings and limits: Vaccine recipients showed a spike-specific TCR breadth that was higher than in placebo recipients.

Source: peripheral blood, taken in a trial of Ad26.COV2.S vaccine versus placebo. The clonotype comes from a person between 18 and 60 years old who received the Ad26.COV2.S COVID-19 vaccine or a placebo. The chain employs TRBV9 and TRBJ1-3; TRBD1 agrees at 9 bases. Here the CDR3 reads CASSGTGGAKSGNTIYF. CDR3 nucleotide sequence: TGTGCCAGCAGCGGTACAGGGGGCGCGAAATCTGGAAACACCATATATTTT.